These 2 T cell receptor beta chains were all obtained from the same sample, sequenced in a study of CXCR3-negative and CXCR3-positive naive CD8 T cells. Their specific antigens are unknown. UMI labels and 5' RACE were used to prepare the TRB cDNA libraries. TCRdb re-analyzed the 5' RACE reads; it lists each CDR3 protein once, without DNA. The sample is made up of under 75,000 distinct CDR3 sequences, and the top ten hold just over 0.7% of it. Regarding the study as a whole: Naive cells with CXCR3 showed TRB CDR3s that were more hydrophobic than those in CXCR3-negative naive cells.

The sequencing sample was made of naive CXCR3+ CD8+ T cells from blood. Subset noted: CD45RO-CCR7+CD27+CD95- naive CD8+ T cells expressing CXCR3 (TNR3+). The receptors were sampled from a human donor in good health. Some clones in this sample may be carry-over from other donors' samples.

The chain has TRBV29-1 and TRBJ2-1. The germline V gene encodes CDR1 SQVTM and CDR2 ANQGSEA. CDR3 length: 12 amino acids. The CDR3: CSVAETYNEQFF.

The chain employs TRBV7-2 and TRBJ2-1; the D call from TCRdb, TRBD1, cannot be confirmed without DNA. The germline gives CDR1 SGHTA, CDR2 FQGNSA. The CDR3 contains 15 residues. The CDR3 sequence: CASSFSGGVYNEQFF.